This T cell receptor beta chain comes out of a study of siplizumab effects on memory and regulatory T cells (dated by TCRdb to the late 2010s). In terms of the full investigation: The study looked at the effect of siplizumab, an anti-CD2 antibody, on alloreactive T-cell subsets in allogeneic mixed lymphocyte reactions made from human PBMCs.

Libraries were prepared through the immunoSEQ multiplex PCR assay. Approximately 100,000 TCR templates per sample were assayed on the deep sequencing platform. Genomic DNA extracted from sorted T cells was used for TCRbeta CDR3 sequencing. The published analysis was carried out like this. The R programming language was used for clonal analysis of TCRbeta CDR3 data. Comparing unstimulated samples against CFSE-low samples taken after the reaction was how alloreactive CD4+ and CD8+ clones were defined. By matching sequences to the repertoires of sorted unstimulated Treg and non-Treg cells, each alloreactive CD4+ clone was assigned a regulatory or non-regulatory origin. TCRdb holds this immuneACCESS table with in-frame rearrangements only. Some clones are missing; in checked studies, unresolved V genes explain under half, and the rest has no known cause. Clone size and the V and J calls come from that table; the DNA yielded D and trimming. This sample holds around 100,000 clones; approximately 91% were observed only once. The ten largest clones add up to about 2.6% of the sample.

Sorted unstimulated T cells, along with proliferating T cells recovered from mixed lymphocyte reactions, underwent TCRbeta CDR3 sequencing. Fresh whole blood from fewer than 11 HLA-typed healthy donors served as the source for isolating PBMCs. Results and caveats for the whole study, not just this receptor: Compared with memory T cells, unstimulated naive T cells appeared more diverse, and naive cells seemed to make a substantial contribution to the alloresponse. No functional confirmation was obtained for the suppressive function of proliferating Tregs from siplizumab cultures. About 75-96% of proliferating CD4+ or CD8+ clones could not be given a naive or memory phenotype. Of the alloreactive CD4+ clones that could be mapped, the Treg-derived share averaged around 64% with siplizumab compared with under 35% in control reactions. Because sequences below about 10^-5 frequency were poorly captured, only a minor fraction of alloreactive clones could be mapped to unstimulated subsets. The cumulative frequency of alloreactive sequences traceable to unstimulated CD4+ memory T cells was significantly reduced by siplizumab.

As concerns this clone: What this receptor recognizes is not known. No much larger clone exists at a distance of one base, and base qualities are not known.

Reading the germline V gene gives CDR1 MNHNS and CDR2 SASEGT. V gives up 2 bases and J gives up 4 bases, and the segment between their germline ends measures 14 bases. From cysteine to phenylalanine, the CDR3 is 15 amino acids long. CDR3 DNA only is kept here, 45 bases in frame from base 1. The material sequenced was CD4+ T cells sorted from blood. This clonotype was obtained from a human donor in good health. Some clones in this sample may be carry-over from other donors' samples. The chain is assembled from TRBV6-1 and TRBJ1-2; no D gene is confidently identified. The CDR3 region reads CASSENRGGGYGYTF. The DNA sequence follows: TGTGCCAGCAGTGAAAATCGGGGAGGAGGCTATGGCTACACCTTC.